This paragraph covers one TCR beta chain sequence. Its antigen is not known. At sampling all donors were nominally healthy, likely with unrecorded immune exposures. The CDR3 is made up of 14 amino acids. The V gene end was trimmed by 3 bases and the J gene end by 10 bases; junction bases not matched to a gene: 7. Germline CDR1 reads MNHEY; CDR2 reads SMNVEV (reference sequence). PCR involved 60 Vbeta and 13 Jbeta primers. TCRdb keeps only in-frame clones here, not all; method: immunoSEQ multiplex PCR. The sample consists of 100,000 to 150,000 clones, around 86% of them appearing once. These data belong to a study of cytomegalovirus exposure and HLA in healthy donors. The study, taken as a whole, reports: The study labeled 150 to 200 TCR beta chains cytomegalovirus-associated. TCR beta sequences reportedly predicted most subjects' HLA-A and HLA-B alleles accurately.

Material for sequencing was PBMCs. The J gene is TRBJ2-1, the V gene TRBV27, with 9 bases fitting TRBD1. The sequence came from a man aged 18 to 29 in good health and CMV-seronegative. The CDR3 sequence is CASSFGQGNREQFF. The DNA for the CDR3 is TGTGCCAGCAGTTTTGGACAGGGGAATCGGGAGCAGTTCTTC.